The 3 T cell receptor beta chains below all came from one sample that was sequenced in a study of control samples from healthy donors and cancer patients. Generated by immunoSEQ multiplex PCR, the TCRdb table keeps only in-frame clones and is missing some. Among 30,000 to 40,000 clones listed, approximately 93% were seen once. The sequenced material came from PBMCs. The receptors originated from a man aged 35 to 55 with colorectal cancer.

The V call is TRBV3-1 (or the pseudogene TRBV3-2), the J call TRBJ2-5, with 10 bases lining up with TRBD2. The CDR3 is 17 residues long. V gave up 4 bases and J gave up 0 bases; unmatched junction bases: 8. Germline V gives CDR1 LGHDT, CDR2 YNNKEL (reference sequence). The CDR3 nucleotides read TGTGCCAGCAGCCCCCTAGCGGGGGCCTCGTACCAAGAGACCCAGTACTTC. Encoded protein: CASSPLAGASYQETQYF.

The chain is built from TRBV4-1 and TRBJ2-2, with 7 bases identical to TRBD2. V lost 0 bases, J lost 7 bases, and 11 bases stayed unmatched. Germline V gene lookup returns CDR1 MGHRA and CDR2 YSYEKL. The CDR3 length is 17 residues. CDR3 amino acids: CASSQDHGRTRSGELFF. The DNA of the CDR3 is TGCGCCAGCAGCCAAGATCACGGGAGGACTAGAAGCGGGGAGCTGTTTTTT.

The chain is built from TRBV9 and TRBJ1-4; no clear D gene. Per the germline V gene, CDR1 is SGDLS and CDR2 is YYNGEE. The ends were cut back, 0 bases at V and 8 bases at J, with 11 bases in the middle. The CDR3 length is 14 residues. Written as DNA, the CDR3 is TGTGCCAGCAGCGTAGACCCCGGTGGGGAAAAACTGTTTTTT. Translating it yields CASSVDPGGEKLFF.